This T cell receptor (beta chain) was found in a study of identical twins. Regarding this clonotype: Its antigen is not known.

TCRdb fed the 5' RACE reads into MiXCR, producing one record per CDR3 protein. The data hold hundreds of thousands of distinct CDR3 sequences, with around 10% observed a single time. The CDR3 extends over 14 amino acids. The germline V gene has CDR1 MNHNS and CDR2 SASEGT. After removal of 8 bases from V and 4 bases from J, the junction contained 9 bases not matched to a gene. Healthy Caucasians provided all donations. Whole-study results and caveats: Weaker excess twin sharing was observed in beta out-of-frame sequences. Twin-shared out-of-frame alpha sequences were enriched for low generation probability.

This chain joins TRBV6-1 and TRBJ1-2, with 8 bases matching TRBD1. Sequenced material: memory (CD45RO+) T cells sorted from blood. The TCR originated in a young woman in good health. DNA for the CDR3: TGTGCCAGCGAGACAGGGGCCTCCGGCTATGGCTACACCTTC. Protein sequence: CASETGASGYGYTF.